This entry describes one TCR beta chain. This clone was seen only a few times. This receptor's antigen is unknown. No much larger clonotype is one base removed from it; base qualities were not supplied. These data belong to a study of blood T cell repertoires in COVID-19 (dated by TCRdb to 2020 to 2021). The study in broad terms: Samples from collaborators originated in the United States, Italy and Spain and spanned both the acute and convalescent phases of COVID-19. The prospective study material was composed of cDNA or gDNA derived from T cells, B-cell-depleted T cells, or PBMCs. Subjects who had been exposed to COVID-19, were actively infected with it, or had recovered from it provided the deeply sampled blood TCRbeta repertoires that made up the dataset. The repertoires were released in a freely available public database meant as a resource for research on the immune response to SARS-CoV-2. The samples were drawn from two sources: the first 160 participants of the ongoing ImmuneRACE study, and 1,254 subjects contributed by 6 global collaborators. The sample metadata nearly always contained a de-identified subject ID, COVID-19 status, age in years and sex. Where available, HLA class I and class II types were taken from metadata supplied by the sample provider and were not determined by assay-based typing. Findings and caveats that apply to the study as a whole: The amount of clinical and demographic metadata varied by source and participant and was provided uncurated.

V is pared back by 4 bases and J by 0 bases, with 8 bases lying between the germline termini. From the germline V gene, CDR1 is SGDLS and CDR2 is YYNGEE. The CDR3, from cysteine to phenylalanine, totals 15 residues. Only the CDR3 region is kept as DNA, spanning 45 bases read in frame from base 1. TCRbeta CDR3 regions were amplified from genomic DNA using the immunoSEQ Assay, a bias-controlled multiplex PCR. As for the original processing: The number of nucleated cells in each sample was estimated by amplification of reference gene primers within the assay. To quantify the absolute abundance of each unique TCRbeta CDR3 rearrangement, sequence reads were collapsed and filtered. For each sample, productive Simpson clonality was calculated as the square root of Simpson's diversity index over productive rearrangements. TCRdb obtained this table from immuneACCESS and retained in-frame rearrangements with V and J assigned. These tables miss some clones; where compared with another copy, unresolved V genes account for less than half of the shortfall, and the remainder is unexplained. V and J calls and clone size are copied from that table; D and trimming were computed from the DNA. Recorded for this sample are 150,000 or so clones; about 85% of them occurred a single time. 2.5% to 4% of the sample lies in the top ten.

Collaborating institutions collected whole blood in K2EDTA tubes following their own protocols. For TCRbeta analysis, collaborators shipped samples in one of three forms: frozen whole blood, isolated PBMCs, or DNA extracted from either of those sample types. The sequence derives from a human donor with acute or convalescent COVID-19. The donor label of this sample is uncertain. The chain was built from TRBV9 and TRBJ2-6; confidence is insufficient to name the D gene. The sample taken for sequencing was peripheral blood. In nucleotide form, the sequence is TGTGCCAGCAGCCCCCGAGGCTCTGGGGCCAACGTCCTGACTTTC. Its translation reads: CASSPRGSGANVLTF. The variable domain in full, with residues beyond the CDR3 obtained from the reference TRBV9 and TRBJ2-6 genes, is DSGVTQTPKHLITATGQRVTLRCSPRSGDLSVYWYQQSLDQGLQFLIQYYNGEERAKGNILERFSAQQFPDLHSELNLSSLELGDSALYFCASSPRGSGANVLTFGAGSRLTVL.